These 10 T cell receptor beta chains share one sample of origin, sequenced in a study of CD8 T cells in ankylosing spondylitis. TCRdb itself ran the 5' RACE reads through MiXCR, one entry per CDR3 protein. The sample holds 100,000 to 150,000 distinct CDR3 sequences, more than 6.5% seen once. What was sequenced was blood, either unsorted or a sorted T cell fraction (not recorded which). Every receptor here comes from a male donor with ankylosing spondylitis or in good health (not recorded which).

The genes are TRBV12-3 or TRBV12-4 and TRBJ1-2; 8 nucleotides agree with TRBD1. V shed 4 bases and J 6 bases; nucleotides not matched to a gene: 4. The CDR3 is 13 residues long. The CDR3 loop reads CASSSQGENGYTF. DNA of the CDR3: TGTGCCAGCAGTTCACAGGGGGAGAATGGCTACACCTTC.

This clonotype was recorded many times. The rearrangement links TRBV10-3 to TRBJ1-1, with D tentatively TRBD1 (6 bases). This CDR3 region has 13 residues. V was cut by 2 bases and J by 10 bases, with 14 bases left in between. Germline values: CDR1 ENHRY, CDR2 SYGVKD. As DNA, the CDR3 is TGTGCCATCAGTGAGGTGGGGGACATTGGAGCTTTCTTT. It is translated as CAISEVGDIGAFF.

The sample holds many counts of this clonotype. This chain connects TRBV7-2 to TRBJ2-7, with D possibly TRBD2 on 6 matching bases. The germline CDR1 and CDR2 sequences are SGHTA and FQGNSA. The CDR3 has 15 amino acids. V lost 2 bases and J lost 1, with 12 bases in between. The CDR3 DNA reads TGTGCCAGCAGCTTAAGGCAGGGAGGTTCCTACGAGCAGTACTTC. Its protein is CASSLRQGGSYEQYF.

In this sample, this clonotype turned up many times. This chain links TRBV20-1 with TRBJ1-1; maybe TRBD1 (5 bases). V was pared by 8 bases and J by 4 bases, with 20 bases between. This CDR3 spans 14 amino acids. Per germline, CDR1 DFQATT and CDR2 SNEGSKA (reference sequence). CDR3 sequence: CSSDSGLKTTEAFF. DNA of the CDR3: TGCAGTTCCGACAGCGGTCTAAAGACCACTGAAGCTTTCTTT.

This clonotype showed up many times. The V and J genes are TRBV7-8 and TRBJ2-1; weak D call: TRBD2 (7 bases). Trimming took off 0 bases at V and 2 bases at J, with 17 bases between the two ends. The germline V gene encodes CDR1 SGHVS and CDR2 FQNEAQ. The CDR3 consists of 18 residues. DNA of the CDR3: TGTGCCAGCAGCTTAGCGCTCCGGGGGAGGGGGACCTACAATGAGCAGTTCTTC. Its protein product is CASSLALRGRGTYNEQFF.

This clonotype was picked up many times. V gene TRBV20-1 combines with J gene TRBJ2-2; possible D gene TRBD1, 6 bases. The CDR3 consists of 14 residues. The V end was cut by 2 bases, the J end by 8 bases, with 15 bases between. CDR1 DFQATT and CDR2 SNEGSKA come from the germline V gene (reference sequence). In nucleotides, the CDR3 is TGCAGTGCTAGACGAACCCTCGGACAGGGGGAGCTGTTTTTT. Its translation is CSARRTLGQGELFF.

This clonotype was observed at least ten times. The chain links TRBV10-3 to TRBJ2-7; D possibly corresponds to TRBD1 (5 bases). The V gene's germline CDR1 is ENHRY and CDR2 SYGVKD. The CDR3 is 16 residues long. The V end lost 3 bases, the J end lost 0 bases, and 15 bases lay between the germline ends. The CDR3 here is CAISDPPTDSSYEQYF. CDR3 nucleotide sequence: TGTGCCATCAGTGACCCCCCGACAGATAGCTCCTACGAGCAGTACTTC.

The chain carries TRBV7-6 and TRBJ1-2; D is ambiguous. CDR3 length: 13 amino acids. The germline V gene encodes CDR1 SGHVS and CDR2 FNYEAQ. V was cut by 3 bases and J by 6 bases, with 11 bases left in between. The CDR3 is CASSFRGSDGYTF. The DNA for the CDR3 is TGTGCCAGCAGCTTTCGGGGTTCGGATGGCTACACCTTC.

In its sample, this clonotype was seen many times. This rearrangement joins TRBV12-3 or TRBV12-4 to TRBJ2-7; D remains ambiguous. Trimming removed 8 bases at V and 2 bases at J, with 4 bases between. This CDR3 contains 10 residues. The CDR3 sequence: CASGTYEQYF. The CDR3 DNA sequence: TGTGCCAGCGGCACCTACGAGCAGTACTTC.

The V call is TRBV12-3 or TRBV12-4, the J call TRBJ2-7, with no clear D. CDR3 length: 15 amino acids. The V end was cut by 7 bases, the J end by 4 bases, with 20 bases between. The CDR3: CASNTGSPNSYEQYF. DNA of the CDR3: TGTGCCAGCAATACCGGCTCCCCGAATTCATACGAGCAGTACTTC.